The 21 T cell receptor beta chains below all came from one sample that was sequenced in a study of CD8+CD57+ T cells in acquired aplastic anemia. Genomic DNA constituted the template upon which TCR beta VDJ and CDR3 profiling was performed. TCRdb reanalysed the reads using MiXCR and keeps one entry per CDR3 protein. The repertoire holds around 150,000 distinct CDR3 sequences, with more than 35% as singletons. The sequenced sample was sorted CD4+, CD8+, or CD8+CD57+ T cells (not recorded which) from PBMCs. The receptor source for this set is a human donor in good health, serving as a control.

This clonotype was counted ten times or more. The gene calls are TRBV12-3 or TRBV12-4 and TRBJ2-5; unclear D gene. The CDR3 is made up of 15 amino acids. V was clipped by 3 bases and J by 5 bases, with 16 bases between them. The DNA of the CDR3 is TGTGCCAGCAGTTTTCGGACGGGCCTGGGGGAGACCCAGTACTTC. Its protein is CASSFRTGLGETQYF.

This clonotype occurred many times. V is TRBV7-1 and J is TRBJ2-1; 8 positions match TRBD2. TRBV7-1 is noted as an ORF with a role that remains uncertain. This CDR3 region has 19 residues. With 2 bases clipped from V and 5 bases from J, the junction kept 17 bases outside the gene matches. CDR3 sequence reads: CASSSRGGTLSGANNEQFF. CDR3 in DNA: TGTGCCAGCAGCTCACGCGGGGGGACTCTGTCCGGGGCAAACAATGAGCAGTTCTTC.

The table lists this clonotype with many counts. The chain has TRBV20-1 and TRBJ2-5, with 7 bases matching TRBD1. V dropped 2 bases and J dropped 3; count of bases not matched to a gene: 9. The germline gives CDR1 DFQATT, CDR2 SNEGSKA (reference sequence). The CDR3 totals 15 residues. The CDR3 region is CSARKGDRPKETQYF. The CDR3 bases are TGCAGTGCTAGAAAGGGGGACAGACCGAAAGAGACCCAGTACTTC.

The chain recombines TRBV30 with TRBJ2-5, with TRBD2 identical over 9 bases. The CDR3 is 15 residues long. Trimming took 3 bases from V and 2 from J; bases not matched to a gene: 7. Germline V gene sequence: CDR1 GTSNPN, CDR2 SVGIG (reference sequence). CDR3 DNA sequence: TGTGCCTGGAGCCCGGGTGCGGGGGGGCAAGAGACCCAGTACTTC. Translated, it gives CAWSPGAGGQETQYF.

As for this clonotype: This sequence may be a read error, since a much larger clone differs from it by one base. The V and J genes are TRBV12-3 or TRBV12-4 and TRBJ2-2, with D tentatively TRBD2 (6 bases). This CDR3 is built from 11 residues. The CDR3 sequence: CASSGVRELLF. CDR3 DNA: TGTGCCAGCTCGGGAGTCCGGGAGCTGCTTTTT.

CDR3 amino acids: CASRLAKYQETQYF. CDR3 coding DNA: TGTGCCAGTAGACTAGCGAAGTACCAAGAGACCCAGTACTTC. V is TRBV6-1 and J is TRBJ2-5; 8 bases line up with TRBD2. CDR3 length equals 14 residues. Germline CDR1 and CDR2: MNHNS and SASEGT. V dropped 9 bases and J dropped 0; count of bases not matched to a gene: 6.

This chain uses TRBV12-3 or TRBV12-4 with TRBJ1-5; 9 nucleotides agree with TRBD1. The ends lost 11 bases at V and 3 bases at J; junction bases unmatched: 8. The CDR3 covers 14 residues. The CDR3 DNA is TGTGCCTCCCAGGACAGGGGAGACAATCAGCCCCAGCATTTT. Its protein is CASQDRGDNQPQHF.

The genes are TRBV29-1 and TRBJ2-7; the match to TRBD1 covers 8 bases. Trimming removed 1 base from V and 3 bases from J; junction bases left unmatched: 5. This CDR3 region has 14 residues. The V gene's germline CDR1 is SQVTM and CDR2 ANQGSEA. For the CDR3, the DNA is TGCAGCGTTGAAGCCCGGACAGGGAACTACGAGCAGTACTTC. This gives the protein CSVEARTGNYEQYF.

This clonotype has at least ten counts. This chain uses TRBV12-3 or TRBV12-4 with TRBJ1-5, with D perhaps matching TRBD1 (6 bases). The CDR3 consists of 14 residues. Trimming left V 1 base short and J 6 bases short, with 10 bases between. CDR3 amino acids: CASSLGGLGQPQHF. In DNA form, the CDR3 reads TGTGCCAGCAGTTTAGGGGGGCTAGGTCAGCCCCAGCATTTT.

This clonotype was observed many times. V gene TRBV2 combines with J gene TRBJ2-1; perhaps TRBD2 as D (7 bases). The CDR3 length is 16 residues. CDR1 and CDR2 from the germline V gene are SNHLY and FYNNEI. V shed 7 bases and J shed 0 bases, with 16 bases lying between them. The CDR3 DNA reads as TGTGCCAGCACCAAAGAGGGGGGGGCCTCCTACAATGAGCAGTTCTTC. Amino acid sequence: CASTKEGGASYNEQFF. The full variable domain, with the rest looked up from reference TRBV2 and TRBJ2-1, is EPEVTQTPSHQVTQMGQEVILRCVPISNHLYFYWYRQILGQKVEFLVSFYNNEISEKSEIFDDQFSVERPDGSNFTLKIRSTKLEDSAMYFCASTKEGGASYNEQFFGPGTRLTVL.

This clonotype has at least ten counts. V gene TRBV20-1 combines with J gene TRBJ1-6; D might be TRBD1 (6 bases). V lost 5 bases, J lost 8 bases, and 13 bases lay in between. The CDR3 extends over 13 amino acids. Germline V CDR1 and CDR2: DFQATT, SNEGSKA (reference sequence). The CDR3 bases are TGCAGTGCTGGGGGGCTTCGGGATTCACCCCTCCACTTT. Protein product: CSAGGLRDSPLHF.

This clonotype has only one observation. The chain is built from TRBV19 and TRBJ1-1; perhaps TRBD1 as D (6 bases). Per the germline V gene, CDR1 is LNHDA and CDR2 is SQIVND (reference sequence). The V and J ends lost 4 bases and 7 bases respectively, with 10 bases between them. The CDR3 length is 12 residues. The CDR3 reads CASSKGTIEAFF. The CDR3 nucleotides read TGTGCCAGTAGTAAAGGGACAATTGAAGCTTTCTTT.

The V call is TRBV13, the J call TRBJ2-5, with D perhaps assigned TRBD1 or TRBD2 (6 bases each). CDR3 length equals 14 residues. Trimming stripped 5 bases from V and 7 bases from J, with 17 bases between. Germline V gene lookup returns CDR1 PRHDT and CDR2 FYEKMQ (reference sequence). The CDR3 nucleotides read TGTGCCAGCAGCCACCGGGGGCTGGGAGGGACCCAGTACTTC. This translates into CASSHRGLGGTQYF.

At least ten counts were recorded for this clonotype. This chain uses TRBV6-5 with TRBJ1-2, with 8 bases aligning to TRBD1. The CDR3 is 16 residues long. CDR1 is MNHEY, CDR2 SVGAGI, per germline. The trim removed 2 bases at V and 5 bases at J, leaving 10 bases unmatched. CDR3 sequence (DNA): TGTGCCAGCAGTTACGAGACAGGGGCTTCCCTTTATGGCTACACCTTC. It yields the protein CASSYETGASLYGYTF.

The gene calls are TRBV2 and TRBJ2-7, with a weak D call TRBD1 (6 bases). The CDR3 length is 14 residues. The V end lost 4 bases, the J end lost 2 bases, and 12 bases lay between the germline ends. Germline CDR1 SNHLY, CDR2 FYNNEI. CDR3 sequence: CASSGTVGAYEQYF. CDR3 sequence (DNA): TGTGCCAGCAGTGGGACAGTCGGGGCCTACGAGCAGTACTTC.

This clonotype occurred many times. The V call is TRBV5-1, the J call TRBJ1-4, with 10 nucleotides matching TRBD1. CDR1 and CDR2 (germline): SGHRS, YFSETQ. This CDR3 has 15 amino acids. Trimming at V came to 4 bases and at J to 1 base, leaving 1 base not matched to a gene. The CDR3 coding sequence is TGCGCCAGCAGCCGGGACAGGGGAACTAATGAAAAACTGTTTTTT. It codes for CASSRDRGTNEKLFF.

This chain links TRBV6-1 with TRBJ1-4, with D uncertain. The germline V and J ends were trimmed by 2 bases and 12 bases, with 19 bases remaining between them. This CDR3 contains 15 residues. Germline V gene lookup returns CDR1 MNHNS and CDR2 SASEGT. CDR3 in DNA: TGTGCCAGCAGTGAACAAGGCGCGGCGGGAGAAGAACTGTTTTTT. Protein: CASSEQGAAGEELFF.

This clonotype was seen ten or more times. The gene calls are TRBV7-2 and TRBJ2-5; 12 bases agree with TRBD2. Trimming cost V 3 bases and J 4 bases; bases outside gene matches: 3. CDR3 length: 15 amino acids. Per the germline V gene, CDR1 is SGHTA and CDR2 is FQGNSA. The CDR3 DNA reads TGTGCCAGCAGCTTCACGGGACTAGCGGGAGAGACCCAGTACTTC. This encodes CASSFTGLAGETQYF.

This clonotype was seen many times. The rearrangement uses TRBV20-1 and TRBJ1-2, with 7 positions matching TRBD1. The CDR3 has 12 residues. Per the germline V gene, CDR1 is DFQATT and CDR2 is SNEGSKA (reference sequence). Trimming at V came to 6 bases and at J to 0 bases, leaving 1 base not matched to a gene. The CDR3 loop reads CSARGTNYGYTF. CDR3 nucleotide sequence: TGCAGTGCCAGGGGGACTAACTATGGCTACACCTTC.

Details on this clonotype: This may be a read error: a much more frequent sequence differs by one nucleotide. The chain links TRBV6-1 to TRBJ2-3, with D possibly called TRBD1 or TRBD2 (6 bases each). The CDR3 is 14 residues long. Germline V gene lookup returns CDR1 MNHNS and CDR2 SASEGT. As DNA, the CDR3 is TGTGCCAGCAGTGTCTGGGGGGCCCCCGATACGCGGTATTTT. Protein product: CASSVWGAPDTRYF.

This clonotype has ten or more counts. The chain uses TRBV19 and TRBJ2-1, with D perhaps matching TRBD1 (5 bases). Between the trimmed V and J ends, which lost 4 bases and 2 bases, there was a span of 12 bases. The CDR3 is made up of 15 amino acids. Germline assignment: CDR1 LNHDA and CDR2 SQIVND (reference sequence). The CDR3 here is CASSTNRFPYNEQFF. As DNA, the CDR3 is TGTGCCAGTAGTACGAACAGGTTTCCCTACAATGAGCAGTTCTTC.